This TCR beta chain emerged from a study of T cells after posttransplantation cyclophosphamide. The data were produced by immunoSEQ multiplex PCR, yet TCRdb's version contains in-frame clones alone and is incomplete. This sample has just over 65,000 clones, with 85% to 95% found just once. CDR3 length equals 16 residues. Germline V gene data show CDR1 as MNHNY and CDR2 as SVGAGI (reference sequence). V was clipped by 6 bases and J by 4 bases; unmatched bases: 11. The chain carries TRBV6-6 and TRBJ1-1; 10 bases agree with TRBD1. The specimen was PBMCs. This receptor was obtained from a woman aged 30 to 39 in good health and a related stem cell transplant donor. The CDR3 loop reads CASSSGTGVYGTEAFF. The CDR3, as DNA: TGTGCCAGCAGCTCCGGGACAGGGGTATATGGCACTGAAGCTTTCTTT.